These 10 T cell receptor beta chains were all obtained from the same sample, sequenced in a study of T cells in Graves' hyperthyroidism and ophthalmopathy (dated by TCRdb to between 2018 and 2020). The library came from multiplex PCR. Sequencing took place on an Illumina HiSeq 2000. Amplification of TCR beta CDR3 regions was carried out from RNA transcripts. The TCR CDR3 was subjected to a first round of RT-PCR using the HTBI primer set and the Qiagen OneStep RT-PCR kit. TCRdb applied fastp at Q25 and MiXCR to the public reads, then kept only in-frame beta chains. Rows matching on CDR3 protein sequence are summarized as one entry with the most common DNA and genes. The sample profile shows 300,000 to 450,000 distinct CDR3 sequences; 17% of them were found once. The top ten clonotypes cover around a third of the sample. The source material was blood. The receptors come from a woman younger than 45 with Graves' hyperthyroidism that later progressed to Graves' ophthalmopathy.

V and J are TRBV20-1 and TRBJ2-2; 8 bases agree with TRBD2. CDR3 size: 16 residues. Unmatched junction bases numbered 9, after V lost 0 bases and J lost 6 bases. Per germline, CDR1 DFQATT and CDR2 SNEGSKA (reference sequence). CDR3 DNA: TGCAGTGCTAGAGATGATCTTAGCGGGAATGCCGGGGAGCTGTTTTTT. Translation: CSARDDLSGNAGELFF.

The CDR3 protein is CASSDGTDGSTQYF. The CDR3 DNA sequence: TGTGCCAGCAGTGACGGGACGGACGGCTCTACGCAGTATTTT. The rearrangement joins TRBV25-1 to TRBJ2-3; D assignment may be TRBD1 or TRBD2 (5 bases each). CDR3 length: 14 amino acids. The germline V and J ends were trimmed by 3 bases and 8 bases, with 15 bases remaining between them. Germline V gene sequence: CDR1 MGHDK, CDR2 SYGVNS.

V usage is TRBV20-1 and J usage is TRBJ2-7, with 7 nucleotides matching TRBD1. Germline V gene data show CDR1 as DFQATT and CDR2 as SNEGSKA (reference sequence). This CDR3 has 15 residues. V was clipped by 0 bases and J by 3 bases; unmatched bases: 8. CDR3 region: CSAREAQGFIYEQYF. The CDR3 DNA reads TGCAGTGCTAGAGAGGCACAGGGGTTTATCTACGAGCAGTACTTC.

This clonotype was seen ten or more times. The genes are TRBV10-3 and TRBJ2-3; D gene unclear. Trimming took 1 base from V and 5 from J, leaving 4 bases between them. The CDR3 extends over 12 amino acids. CDR1 and CDR2 from the germline V gene are ENHRY and SYGVKD. The CDR3 reads CAISELGDTQYF. Written as DNA, the CDR3 is TGTGCCATCAGTGAGTTAGGAGATACGCAGTATTTT.

This clonotype showed up many times. The J gene is TRBJ2-7, the V gene TRBV19, with TRBD1 matching over 8 bases. The germline gives CDR1 LNHDA, CDR2 SQIVND (reference sequence). The CDR3 loop spans 16 amino acids. V lost 5 bases, J lost 0 bases, and 9 bases stayed unmatched. The CDR3 region has the DNA TGTGCCAGTAGTGCTGCGTCGGACAGGGCCTCCTACGAGCAGTACTTC. Its translation: CASSAASDRASYEQYF.

Ten or more counts support this clonotype. The chain couples TRBV20-1 to TRBJ1-5, with TRBD1 identical over 7 bases. Germline loops: CDR1 DFQATT, CDR2 SNEGSKA (reference sequence). The V gene end was trimmed by 2 bases and the J gene end by 5 bases; junction bases not matched to a gene: 3. The length of the CDR3 is 13 residues. CDR3 amino acids: CSARRGRDQPQHF. As DNA, the CDR3 is TGCAGTGCTAGAAGGGGGCGAGATCAGCCCCAGCATTTT.

This clonotype was observed at least ten times. This chain joins TRBV19 and TRBJ1-2; a weak D match, TRBD1 (5 bases). Looked up from germline, CDR1 is LNHDA and CDR2 is SQIVND (reference sequence). Deletions cut 7 bases from V and 1 base from J, with 16 bases between. The CDR3 is 15 residues long. The CDR3 nucleotides are TGTGCCAGTACCCACAGGCTCGCTTATAACTATGGCTACACCTTC. Residues: CASTHRLAYNYGYTF.

Note on this clonotype: A much larger clone differs from this one at a single base, so this may be a read error. This is likely a read error, given that the CDR3 carries no conserved phenylalanine or tryptophan at its end. The CDR3 sequence: CASSDSGGYNEQFY. CDR3 DNA: TGTGCCAGCAGTGACTCGGGGGGATACAATGAGCAGTTCTAC. The V gene is TRBV6-5, the J gene TRBJ2-1, with 7 positions matching TRBD2. The CDR3 sequence is 14 residues long. Germline-derived CDR1 and CDR2 are MNHEY and SVGAGI.

Ten or more counts support this clonotype. V gene TRBV27 combines with J gene TRBJ1-6; D ambiguous. The CDR3 has 15 residues. The V gene's germline CDR1 is MNHEY and CDR2 SMNVEV (reference sequence). V was trimmed by 2 bases and J by 15 bases, leaving 20 bases between them. The chain's CDR3 is CASSLIWKDESGLHF. CDR3 nucleotides: TGTGCCAGCAGTTTAATATGGAAAGACGAGTCGGGCCTCCACTTT.

Details on this clonotype: This clone may be a read error of a much larger clone one base away. V usage is TRBV12-5 and J usage is TRBJ2-3; TRBD2 matches 7 bases. V lost 2 bases, J lost 4 bases, and 12 bases stayed unmatched. Germline CDR1 is LGHNT and CDR2 is FRNRAP. The CDR3 runs to 17 residues. The CDR3, as DNA: TGTGCTAGTGGTTTGCTGGGGGACCCAACTAGCGCAGATACGCAGTATTTT. Translated, it gives CASGLLGDPTSADTQYF.